The 3 T cell receptor beta chains given below trace back to one sample, sequenced in a study of cytomegalovirus exposure and HLA in healthy donors. The PCR made use of 60 Vbeta and 13 Jbeta primers. Measured with immunoSEQ multiplex PCR; TCRdb has only the in-frame clones, and not every one. Found here are roughly 77,000 clones, around 72% of them singletons; the top ten hold 9% to 13%. Sequenced input: PBMCs. All receptors come from a woman in her forties in good health and CMV-seropositive.

The chain combines TRBV15 with TRBJ2-3; a possible D gene is TRBD2 (6 bases). The germline gives CDR1 LNHNV, CDR2 YYDKDF (reference sequence). The ends were cut back, 5 bases at V and 4 bases at J, with 13 bases in the middle. The CDR3 spans 14 residues. The CDR3 coding sequence is TGTGCCACCAGCCGGGGAGGAACTTCAGATACGCAGTATTTT. This translates into CATSRGGTSDTQYF.

The chain employs TRBV5-1 and TRBJ2-7; D call uncertain. Germline lookup yields CDR1 SGHRS and CDR2 YFSETQ. V was clipped by 4 bases and J by 0 bases, with 17 bases between them. CDR3 size: 16 residues. CDR3 region: CASSVTLWRASYEQYF. The DNA of the CDR3 is TGCGCCAGCAGCGTGACACTTTGGCGCGCCTCCTACGAGCAGTACTTC.

This chain links TRBV30 with TRBJ1-1; 8 nucleotides align to TRBD1. J was trimmed by 4 bases and V by 3 bases; bases with no gene match: 7. CDR1 and CDR2 from the germline V gene are GTSNPN and SVGIG (reference sequence). The CDR3 loop spans 14 amino acids. The CDR3 reads CAWSIDRGGTEAFF. In DNA, the CDR3 is TGTGCCTGGAGCATCGACAGGGGCGGCACTGAAGCTTTCTTT. Using reference TRBV30 and TRBJ1-1 for the parts outside the CDR3, the full variable domain is SQTIHQWPATLVQPVGSPLSLECTVEGTSNPNLYWYRQAAGRGLQLLFYSVGIGQISSEVPQNLSASRPQDRQFILSSKKLLLSDSGFYLCAWSIDRGGTEAFFGQGTRLTVV.